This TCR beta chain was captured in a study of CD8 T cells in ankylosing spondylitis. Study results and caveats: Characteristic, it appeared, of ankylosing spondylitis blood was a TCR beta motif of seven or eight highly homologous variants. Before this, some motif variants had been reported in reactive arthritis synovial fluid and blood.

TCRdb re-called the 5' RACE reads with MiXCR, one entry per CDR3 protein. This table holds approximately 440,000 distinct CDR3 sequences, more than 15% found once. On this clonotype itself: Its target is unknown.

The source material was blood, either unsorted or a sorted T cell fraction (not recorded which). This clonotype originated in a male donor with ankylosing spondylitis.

The DNA of the CDR3 is TGCAGTGCCCCCAGGGGACAGGGGGCCGGGGAGCTGTTTTTT. This encodes CSAPRGQGAGELFF. The chain recombines TRBV20-1 with TRBJ2-2; 11 bases align to TRBD1. The CDR3 consists of 14 residues. Germline-derived CDR1 and CDR2 are DFQATT and SNEGSKA (reference sequence). V lost 6 bases, J lost 6 bases, and 6 bases stayed unmatched.